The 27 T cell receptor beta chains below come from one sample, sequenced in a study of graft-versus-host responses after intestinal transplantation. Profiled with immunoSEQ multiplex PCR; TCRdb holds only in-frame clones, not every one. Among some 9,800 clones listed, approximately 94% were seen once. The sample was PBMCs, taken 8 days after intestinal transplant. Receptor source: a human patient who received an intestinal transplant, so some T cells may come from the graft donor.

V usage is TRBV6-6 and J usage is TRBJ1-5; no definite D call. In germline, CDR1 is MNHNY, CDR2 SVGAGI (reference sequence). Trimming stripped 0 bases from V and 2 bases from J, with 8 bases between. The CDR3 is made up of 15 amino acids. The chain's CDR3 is CASSYSGSGNQPQHF. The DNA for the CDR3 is TGTGCCAGCAGTTACTCAGGGTCGGGCAATCAGCCCCAGCATTTT.

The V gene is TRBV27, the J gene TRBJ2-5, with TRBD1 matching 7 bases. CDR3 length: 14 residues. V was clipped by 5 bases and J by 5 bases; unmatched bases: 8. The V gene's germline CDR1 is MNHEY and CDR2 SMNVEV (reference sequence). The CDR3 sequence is CASSLQGVLETQYF. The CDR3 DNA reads TGTGCCAGCAGTCTCCAGGGGGTGTTGGAGACCCAGTACTTC.

CDR3 in amino acids: CASSPGEDYYGYTF. CDR3 coding DNA: TGTGCCAGCAGCCCTGGTGAAGACTACTATGGCTACACCTTC. The V call is TRBV5-6, the J call TRBJ1-2; no reliable D call. Germline-derived CDR1 and CDR2 are SGHDT and YYEEEE. CDR3 length: 14 residues. The V end lost 4 bases, the J end lost 3 bases, and 13 bases lay between the germline ends.

This CDR3 reads CASRDSTNTEAFF. In nucleotides, the CDR3 is TGTGCCAGCCGAGACAGTACGAACACTGAAGCTTTCTTT. The gene calls are TRBV7-9 and TRBJ1-1; a weak D match, TRBD1 (5 bases). This CDR3 region has 13 residues. Trimming cost V 8 bases and J 1 base, with 11 bases left between them. Germline loops: CDR1 SEHNR, CDR2 FQNEAQ (reference sequence).

The CDR3 DNA sequence: TGTGCCAGCAGCTTGACGGTAGGCAATCAGCCCCAGCATTTT. Translated, it gives CASSLTVGNQPQHF. The V call is TRBV7-8, the J call TRBJ1-5; D gene uncertain. V lost 3 bases to trimming and J lost 2 bases, with 8 bases between them. CDR1 and CDR2 from the germline V gene are SGHVS and FQNEAQ. This CDR3 spans 14 amino acids.

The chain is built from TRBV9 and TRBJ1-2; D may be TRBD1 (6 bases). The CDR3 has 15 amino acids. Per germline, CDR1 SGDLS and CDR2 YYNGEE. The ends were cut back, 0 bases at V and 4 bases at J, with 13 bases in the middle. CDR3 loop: CASSVVARGGYGYTF. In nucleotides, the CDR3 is TGTGCCAGCAGCGTAGTAGCCAGGGGTGGCTATGGCTACACCTTC.

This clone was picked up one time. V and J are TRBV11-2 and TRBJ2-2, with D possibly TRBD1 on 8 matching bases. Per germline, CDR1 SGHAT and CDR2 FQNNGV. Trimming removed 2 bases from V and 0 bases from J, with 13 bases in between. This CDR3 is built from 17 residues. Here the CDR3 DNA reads TGTGCCAGCAGCTTATGGGGGGGACAGGCGAACACCGGGGAGCTGTTTTTT. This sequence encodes CASSLWGGQANTGELFF.

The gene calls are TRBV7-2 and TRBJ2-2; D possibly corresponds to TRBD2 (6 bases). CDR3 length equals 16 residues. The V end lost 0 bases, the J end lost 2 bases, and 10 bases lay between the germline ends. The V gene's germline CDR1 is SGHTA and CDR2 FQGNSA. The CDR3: CASSLARLGNTGELFF. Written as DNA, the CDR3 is TGTGCCAGCAGCTTAGCGCGACTAGGCAACACCGGGGAGCTGTTTTTT.

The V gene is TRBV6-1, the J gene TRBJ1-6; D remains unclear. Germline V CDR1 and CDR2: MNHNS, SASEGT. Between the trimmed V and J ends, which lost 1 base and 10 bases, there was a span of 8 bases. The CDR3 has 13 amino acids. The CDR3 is CASSEERYSPLHF. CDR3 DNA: TGTGCCAGCAGTGAAGAAAGGTACTCACCCCTCCACTTT.

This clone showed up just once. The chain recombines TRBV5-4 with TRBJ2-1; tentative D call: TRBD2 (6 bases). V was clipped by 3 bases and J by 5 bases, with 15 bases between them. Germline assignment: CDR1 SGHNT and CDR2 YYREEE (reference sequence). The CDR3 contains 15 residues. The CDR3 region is CASSSPAGHNNEQFF. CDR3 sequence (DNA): TGTGCCAGCAGCTCCCCTGCGGGGCATAACAATGAGCAGTTCTTC.

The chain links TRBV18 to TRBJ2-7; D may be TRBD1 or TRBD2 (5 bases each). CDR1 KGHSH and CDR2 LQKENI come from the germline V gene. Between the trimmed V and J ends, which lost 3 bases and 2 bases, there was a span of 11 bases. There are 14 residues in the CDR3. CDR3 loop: CASSPAGAAYEQYF. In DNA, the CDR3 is TGTGCCAGCTCACCCGCCGGGGCTGCCTACGAGCAGTACTTC. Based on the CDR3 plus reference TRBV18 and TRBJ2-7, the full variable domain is NAGVMQNPRHLVRRRGQEARLRCSPMKGHSHVYWYRQLPEEGLKFMVYLQKENIIDESGMPKERFSAEFPKEGPSILRIQQVVRGDSAAYFCASSPAGAAYEQYFGPGTRLTVT.

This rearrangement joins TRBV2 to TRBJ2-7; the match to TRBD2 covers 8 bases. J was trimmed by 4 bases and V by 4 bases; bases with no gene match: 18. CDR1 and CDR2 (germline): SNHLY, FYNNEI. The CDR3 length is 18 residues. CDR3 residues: CASSAPGPFVGGGYEQYF. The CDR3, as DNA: TGTGCCAGCAGTGCCCCAGGCCCCTTTGTTGGCGGGGGGTACGAGCAGTACTTC.

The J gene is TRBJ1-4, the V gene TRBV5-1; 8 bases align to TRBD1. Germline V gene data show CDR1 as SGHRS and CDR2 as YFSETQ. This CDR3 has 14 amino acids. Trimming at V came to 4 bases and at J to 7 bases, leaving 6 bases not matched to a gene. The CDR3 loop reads CASSLRQGSEKLFF. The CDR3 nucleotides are TGCGCCAGCAGCCTACGACAGGGGAGTGAAAAACTGTTTTTT.

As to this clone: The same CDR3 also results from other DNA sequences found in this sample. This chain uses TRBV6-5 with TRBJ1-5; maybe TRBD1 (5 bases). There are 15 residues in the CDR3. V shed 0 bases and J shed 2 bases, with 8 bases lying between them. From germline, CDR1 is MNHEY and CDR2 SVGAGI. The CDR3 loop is CASSYSGAGNQPQHF. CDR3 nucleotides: TGTGCCAGCAGTTACTCCGGGGCAGGCAATCAGCCCCAGCATTTT.

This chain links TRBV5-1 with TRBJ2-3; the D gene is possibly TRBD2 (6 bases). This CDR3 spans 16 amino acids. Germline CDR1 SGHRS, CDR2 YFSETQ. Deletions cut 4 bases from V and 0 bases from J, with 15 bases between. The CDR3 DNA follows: TGCGCCAGCAGCCTCCGACCGGGGGTGAGCACAGATACGCAGTATTTT. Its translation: CASSLRPGVSTDTQYF.

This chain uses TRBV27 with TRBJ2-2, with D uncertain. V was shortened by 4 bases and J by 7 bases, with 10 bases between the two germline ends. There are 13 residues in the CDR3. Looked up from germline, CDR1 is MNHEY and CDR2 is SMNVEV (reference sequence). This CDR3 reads CASSYGGGGELFF. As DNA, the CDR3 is TGTGCCAGCAGTTATGGCGGCGGCGGGGAGCTGTTTTTT.

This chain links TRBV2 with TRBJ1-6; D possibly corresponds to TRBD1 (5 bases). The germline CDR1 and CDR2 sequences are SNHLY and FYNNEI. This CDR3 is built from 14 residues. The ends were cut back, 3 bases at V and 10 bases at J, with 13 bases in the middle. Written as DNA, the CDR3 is TGTGCCAGCAGTGACCGGGGGTTTTACTCACCCCTCCACTTT. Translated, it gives CASSDRGFYSPLHF.

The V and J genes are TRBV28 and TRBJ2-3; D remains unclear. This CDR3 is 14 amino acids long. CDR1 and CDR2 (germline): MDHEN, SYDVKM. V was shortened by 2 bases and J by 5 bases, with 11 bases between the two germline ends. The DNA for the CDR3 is TGTGCCAGCAGTTTACGGCAATACAGAGATACGCAGTATTTT. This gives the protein CASSLRQYRDTQYF.

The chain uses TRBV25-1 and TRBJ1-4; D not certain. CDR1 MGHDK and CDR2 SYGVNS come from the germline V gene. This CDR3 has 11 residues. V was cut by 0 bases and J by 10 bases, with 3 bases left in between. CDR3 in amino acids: CASSEYGKLFF. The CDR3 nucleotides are TGTGCCAGCAGTGAATATGGAAAACTGTTTTTT.

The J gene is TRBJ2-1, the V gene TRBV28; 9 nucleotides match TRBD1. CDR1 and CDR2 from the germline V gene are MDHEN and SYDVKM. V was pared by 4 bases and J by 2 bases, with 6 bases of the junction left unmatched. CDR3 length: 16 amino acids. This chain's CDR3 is CASSYVGTGTYNEQFF. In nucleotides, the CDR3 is TGTGCCAGCAGTTATGTGGGGACAGGGACCTACAATGAGCAGTTCTTC.

The CDR3 DNA is TGTGCCAGCAGCATCTGGATCCGGGACGATTCTCCTGAGGACGAGCAGTACTTC. This codes for CASSIWIRDDSPEDEQYF. The chain joins TRBV11-2 to TRBJ2-7; possibly TRBD1 or TRBD2 for D (5 bases each). The CDR3 runs to 18 residues. Between the trimmed V and J ends, which lost 5 bases and 5 bases, there was a span of 28 bases. Germline V gene data show CDR1 as SGHAT and CDR2 as FQNNGV.

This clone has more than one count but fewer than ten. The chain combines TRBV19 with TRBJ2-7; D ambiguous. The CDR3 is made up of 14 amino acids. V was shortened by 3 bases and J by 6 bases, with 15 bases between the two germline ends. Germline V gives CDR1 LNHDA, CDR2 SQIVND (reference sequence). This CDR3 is CASSIRHTTAEQYF. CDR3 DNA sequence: TGTGCCAGTAGTATTCGTCATACAACTGCCGAGCAGTACTTC.

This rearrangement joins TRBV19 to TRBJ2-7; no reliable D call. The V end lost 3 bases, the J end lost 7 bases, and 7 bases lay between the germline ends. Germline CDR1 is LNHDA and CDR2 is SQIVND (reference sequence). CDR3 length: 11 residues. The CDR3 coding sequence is TGTGCCAGTAGTATTGGGGAAGAGCAGTACTTC. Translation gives CASSIGEEQYF.

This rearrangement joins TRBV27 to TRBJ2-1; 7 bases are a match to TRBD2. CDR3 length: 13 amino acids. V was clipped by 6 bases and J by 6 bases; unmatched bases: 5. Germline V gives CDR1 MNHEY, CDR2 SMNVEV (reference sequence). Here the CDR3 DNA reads TGTGCCAGCAGCCCGGGAGGCGGCAATGAGCAGTTCTTC. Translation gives CASSPGGGNEQFF.

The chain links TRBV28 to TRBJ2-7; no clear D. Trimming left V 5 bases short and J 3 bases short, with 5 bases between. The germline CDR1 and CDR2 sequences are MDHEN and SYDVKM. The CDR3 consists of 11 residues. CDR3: CASSNNYEQYF. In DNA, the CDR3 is TGTGCCAGCAGTAACAACTACGAGCAGTACTTC.

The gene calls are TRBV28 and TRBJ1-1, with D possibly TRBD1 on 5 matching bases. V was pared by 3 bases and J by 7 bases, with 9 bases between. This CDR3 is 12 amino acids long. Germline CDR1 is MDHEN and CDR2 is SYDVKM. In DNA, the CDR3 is TGTGCCAGCAGTTTGAGGGGAGATGAAGCTTTCTTT. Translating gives CASSLRGDEAFF.

CDR3 nucleotide sequence: TGTGCCACCACGGACGGGGACCAAGAGACCCAGTACTTC. Residues: CATTDGDQETQYF. The chain links TRBV15 to TRBJ2-5, with a tentative D call TRBD2 (5 bases). The V end lost 7 bases, the J end lost 0 bases, and 9 bases lay between the germline ends. CDR1 is LNHNV, CDR2 YYDKDF, per germline (reference sequence). The CDR3 is made up of 13 amino acids.